This T cell receptor (beta chain) stems from a study of cytomegalovirus exposure and HLA in healthy donors (dated by TCRdb to the late 2010s). Concerning the study at large: The 650 to 750 repertoires of the first cohort and the roughly 110 validation repertoires were produced on the same platform, according to a later analysis. The aim of the study was to test whether cataloging public T cell receptors could identify signatures of past pathogen exposure. Besides the first cohort of roughly 660 subjects, a separate validation cohort made up of 120 different subjects was used. The study combined high-throughput TCR immunosequencing, statistical association of individual TCRs with disease status, and machine learning to predict cytomegalovirus infection status.

Library preparation employed the immunoSEQ multiplex PCR assay. In the authors' own workflow: A statistical classification framework was built to diagnose cytomegalovirus status from the catalog of TCR beta chain sequences. The source is immuneACCESS, and TCRdb retained only in-frame sequences with V and J called. Part of the clones is not carried over; for the studies checked, unresolved V genes explain less than half of this, and the remainder is unexplained. The V and J calls and clone size are taken from that table; D and trimming were inferred from the DNA. The sample table holds approximately 110,000 clones, of which around 94% were seen once. The ten largest clonotypes hold roughly 1.3% of the sample. Including cysteine and phenylalanine, the CDR3 has 13 amino acids. Left in the record is the CDR3 DNA by itself, 39 bases read in frame from the first base. According to the germline V gene, CDR1 reads SGHDT and CDR2 reads YYEEEE. V and J lose 0 bases and 3 bases, and a span of 6 bases separates them.

Worth noting for this clone: The target of this receptor is not known. Qualities for individual bases were not recorded, and no much larger clone is one base off.

Results the study describes overall, beyond this receptor: A later analysis had no HLA typing for the validation cohort, so co-occurrence there was scored across all 120 repertoires. The study listed approximately 150 TCR beta chains as associated with cytomegalovirus. While some public TCRs were present in many individuals, most TCR sequences turned up only very rarely across donors. Subsequent analysis determined that TCRs grouped into clusters in the first cohort also showed a tendency toward co-occurrence across the roughly 110 validation repertoires, and 85% to 95% of cluster scores exceeded 0. The classifier was reported to diagnose cytomegalovirus status with high specificity and sensitivity in both the original cohort and the validation cohort. A few of the identified cytomegalovirus-associated TCR beta chains were confirmed in vitro to be specific for cytomegalovirus antigens. The authors suggested that the approach could potentially be extended to other disease states and immunological phenotypes.

The donors were included in the validation cohort of 130 or so subjects, a group kept apart from the 666-subject first cohort. The V and J segments used are TRBV5-6 and TRBJ1-1; the D gene lacks a confident call. The TCR sequence derives from a woman between 18 and 29 years old in good health and CMV-seronegative. The sequencing sample was made of PBMCs. The CDR3 here reads CASSLAGDTEAFF. The nucleotides read TGTGCCAGCAGCTTGGCCGGGGACACTGAAGCTTTCTTT.